These T cell receptor beta chains were read from a single sample in a study of T cells in localized non-small cell lung cancer. Assay: immunoSEQ multiplex PCR; the TCRdb copy retains only in-frame clones and omits some. The sample has about 23,000 clones, approximately 90% seen once. This specimen was peripheral blood mononuclear cells, taken before any cancer treatment. All receptors come from a woman aged 35 to 70 with stage III lung adenocarcinoma. Each CDR3 is given with its conserved first and last residue. Fields, in order: J gene, clone size, D gene, V gene, CDR3 protein, CDR3 DNA. D genes are given only for firm matches. Only some rows state a clone size, as once, few, many or a class for expanded clones.

J: TRBJ2-5; size: NA; D: NA; V: TRBV2; CDR3: CASGRIAAGQTQYF; DNA: TGTGCCAGCGGACGCATAGCTGCGGGGCAGACCCAGTACTTC
J: TRBJ2-1; size: once; D: TRBD2; V: TRBV29-1; CDR3: CSAEGLAGGEQFF; DNA: TGCAGCGCCGAGGGACTAGCGGGAGGTGAGCAGTTCTTC
J: TRBJ2-1; size: few; D: TRBD2; V: TRBV4-2; CDR3: CASSQDGGAADEQFF; DNA: TGTGCCAGCAGCCAAGACGGGGGGGCCGCGGATGAGCAGTTCTTC
J: TRBJ1-1; size: NA; D: NA; V: TRBV18; CDR3: CASSPEGNTEAFF; DNA: TGTGCCAGCTCACCAGAGGGGAACACTGAAGCTTTCTTT
J: TRBJ1-5; size: NA; D: NA; V: TRBV7-8; CDR3: CASSPNNQPQHF; DNA: TGTGCCAGCAGCCCCAACAATCAGCCCCAGCATTTT
J: TRBJ2-7; size: once; D: NA; V: TRBV5-4; CDR3: CASSQGHKPYEQYF; DNA: TGTGCCAGCAGCCAGGGACATAAACCCTACGAGCAGTACTTC
J: TRBJ2-5; size: NA; D: TRBD2; V: TRBV7-3; CDR3: CASSHGAGGPGRETQYF; DNA: TGTGCCAGCAGCCACGGGGCGGGAGGGCCCGGGCGGGAGACCCAGTACTTC
J: TRBJ2-2; size: NA; D: NA; V: TRBV27; CDR3: CASSLDGITDTGELFF; DNA: TGTGCCAGCAGTTTAGATGGGATAACGGACACCGGGGAGCTGTTTTTT
J: TRBJ1-6; size: NA; D: TRBD1; V: TRBV5-6; CDR3: CASSRGTGGYSPLHF; DNA: TGTGCCAGCAGTCGTGGGACAGGGGGGTATTCACCCCTCCACTTT
J: TRBJ2-1; size: NA; D: TRBD2; V: TRBV4-3; CDR3: CASSQEAKRGNNEQFF; DNA: TGCGCCAGCAGCCAAGAGGCGAAGCGGGGAAACAATGAGCAGTTCTTC
J: TRBJ2-6; size: once; D: TRBD2; V: TRBV2; CDR3: CASSEVRGVAGANVLTF; DNA: TGTGCCAGCAGTGAAGTCCGGGGGGTGGCTGGGGCCAACGTCCTGACTTTC
J: TRBJ2-5; size: NA; D: TRBD2; V: TRBV7-2; CDR3: CASSLAGRRETQYF; DNA: TGTGCCAGCAGCCTAGCGGGGAGGCGGGAGACCCAGTACTTC
J: TRBJ1-1; size: NA; D: NA; V: TRBV20-1; CDR3: CSARVNTEAFF; DNA: TGCAGTGCTAGAGTGAACACTGAAGCTTTCTTT
J: TRBJ1-1; size: NA; D: NA; V: TRBV4-2; CDR3: CASSRGADSLEAFF; DNA: TGTGCCAGCAGCCGAGGGGCTGACTCGCTTGAAGCTTTCTTT
J: TRBJ2-7; size: NA; D: NA; V: TRBV2; CDR3: CASSELDPKAGEQYF; DNA: TGTGCCAGCAGTGAACTAGATCCGAAAGCAGGGGAGCAGTACTTC
J: TRBJ2-1; size: NA; D: TRBD2; V: TRBV7-9; CDR3: CASSLGLAGYNEQFF; DNA: TGTGCCAGCAGCTTAGGACTAGCGGGCTACAATGAGCAGTTCTTC
J: TRBJ2-4; size: NA; D: TRBD1; V: TRBV27; CDR3: CASSSGQGDGAKNIQYF; DNA: TGTGCCAGCAGTAGCGGACAGGGGGATGGGGCCAAAAACATTCAGTACTTC
J: TRBJ1-1; size: NA; D: NA; V: TRBV6-1; CDR3: CASRRMNTEAFF; DNA: TGTGCCAGCCGCCGCATGAACACTGAAGCTTTCTTT
J: TRBJ2-5; size: NA; D: TRBD2; V: TRBV19; CDR3: CASSGLGQETQYF; DNA: TGTGCCAGTTCCGGACTAGGCCAAGAGACCCAGTACTTC
J: TRBJ1-4; size: few; D: NA; V: TRBV6-1; CDR3: CASSLQVGAEKLFF; DNA: TGTGCCAGCAGTTTACAGGTTGGCGCTGAAAAACTGTTTTTT
J: TRBJ1-1; size: NA; D: NA; V: TRBV19; CDR3: CASSIRRNTEAFF; DNA: TGTGCCAGTAGTATCCGTCGGAACACTGAAGCTTTCTTT
J: TRBJ2-7; size: NA; D: TRBD2; V: TRBV6-1; CDR3: CASSGLAGVGEQYF; DNA: TGTGCCAGCAGTGGGCTAGCGGGAGTGGGCGAGCAGTACTTC
J: TRBJ2-4; size: NA; D: NA; V: TRBV7-9; CDR3: CASSLGGVLAKNIQYF; DNA: TGTGCCAGCAGCTTAGGCGGGGTCCTAGCCAAAAACATTCAGTACTTC
J: TRBJ1-1; size: NA; D: NA; V: TRBV9; CDR3: CASSVGLGALGTEAFF; DNA: TGTGCCAGCAGCGTAGGTCTGGGGGCGCTGGGCACTGAAGCTTTCTTT
J: TRBJ1-5; size: NA; D: TRBD1; V: TRBV27; CDR3: CARGDRPYSNQPQHF; DNA: TGTGCCAGAGGGGACAGGCCTTATAGCAATCAGCCCCAGCATTTT
J: TRBJ2-4; size: NA; D: TRBD1; V: TRBV27; CDR3: CASSRDRGPSNIQYF; DNA: TGTGCCAGCAGCCGGGACAGGGGGCCCTCAAACATTCAGTACTTC
J: TRBJ1-1; size: NA; D: NA; V: TRBV10-2; CDR3: CASSVVGGRNTEAFF; DNA: TGCGCCAGCAGTGTTGTAGGGGGAAGGAACACTGAAGCTTTCTTT
J: TRBJ2-5; size: NA; D: NA; V: TRBV29-1; CDR3: CSVEERGGPGVSGAQYF; DNA: TGCAGCGTTGAAGAGCGGGGTGGACCGGGGGTTTCAGGCGCCCAGTACTTC
J: TRBJ1-2; size: NA; D: NA; V: TRBV7-8; CDR3: CASSARDGANYGYTF; DNA: TGTGCCAGCAGCGCCCGGGACGGCGCTAACTATGGCTACACCTTC
J: TRBJ1-1; size: once; D: NA; V: TRBV27; CDR3: CASSFTGRRVAFF; DNA: TGTGCCAGCAGTTTCACAGGGCGGAGAGTAGCTTTCTTT
J: TRBJ2-1; size: NA; D: TRBD1; V: TRBV9; CDR3: CASTPGQGGNEQFF; DNA: TGTGCCAGTACACCGGGACAGGGGGGCAATGAGCAGTTCTTC
J: TRBJ1-1; size: few; D: NA; V: TRBV19; CDR3: CASSILGNTEAFF; DNA: TGTGCCAGTAGTATCCTGGGGAACACTGAAGCTTTCTTT
J: TRBJ1-4; size: NA; D: TRBD1; V: TRBV7-2; CDR3: CASSARQGANEKLFF; DNA: TGTGCCAGCAGCGCACGACAGGGGGCAAATGAAAAACTGTTTTTT
J: TRBJ1-2; size: NA; D: TRBD1; V: TRBV27; CDR3: CASSLGTAYGYTF; DNA: TGTGCCAGCAGTTTGGGGACAGCCTATGGCTACACCTTC
J: TRBJ1-4; size: NA; D: NA; V: TRBV9; CDR3: CASSVGQSNEKLFF; DNA: TGTGCCAGCAGCGTAGGGCAGTCTAATGAAAAACTGTTTTTT
J: TRBJ2-6; size: NA; D: NA; V: TRBV19; CDR3: CASSKQALSGANVLTF; DNA: TGTGCCAGTAGTAAACAGGCCCTCTCTGGGGCCAACGTCCTGACTTTC
J: TRBJ2-7; size: NA; D: NA; V: TRBV2; CDR3: CATRGGGSYEQYF; DNA: TGTGCCACCCGAGGGGGAGGTTCCTACGAGCAGTACTTC
J: TRBJ2-3; size: NA; D: TRBD2; V: TRBV5-4; CDR3: CASSLGASSGGTDTQYF; DNA: TGTGCCAGCAGCTTGGGGGCCTCTAGCGGGGGCACAGATACGCAGTATTTT
J: TRBJ1-3; size: NA; D: TRBD1; V: TRBV4-2; CDR3: CASSRDRVRGNTIYF; DNA: TGTGCCAGCAGCCGGGACAGGGTCCGTGGAAACACCATATATTTT
J: TRBJ2-1; size: NA; D: NA; V: TRBV18; CDR3: CASSLQAYNEQFF; DNA: TGTGCCAGCTCTCTACAGGCCTACAATGAGCAGTTCTTC
J: TRBJ2-1; size: NA; D: TRBD2; V: TRBV5-4; CDR3: CASSLSGGSYNEQFF; DNA: TGTGCCAGCAGCTTAAGCGGGGGCTCCTACAATGAGCAGTTCTTC
J: TRBJ1-5; size: NA; D: NA; V: TRBV19; CDR3: CASSITPDQPQHF; DNA: TGTGCCAGTAGTATTACCCCCGATCAGCCCCAGCATTTT
J: TRBJ1-3; size: NA; D: NA; V: TRBV9; CDR3: CASSPRADTGNTIYF; DNA: TGTGCCAGCAGCCCCCGAGCGGACACTGGAAACACCATATATTTT
J: TRBJ1-3; size: NA; D: TRBD1; V: TRBV7-2; CDR3: CASSRDRGGNTIYF; DNA: TGTGCCAGCAGCCGGGACAGGGGGGGAAACACCATATATTTT
J: TRBJ1-5; size: NA; D: TRBD1; V: TRBV7-2; CDR3: CASSPGTGGVQPQHF; DNA: TGTGCCAGCAGCCCCGGGACAGGGGGCGTCCAGCCCCAGCATTTT
J: TRBJ1-1; size: NA; D: TRBD1; V: TRBV10-2; CDR3: CASSEIWTGGAFF; DNA: TGCGCCAGCAGTGAGATCTGGACAGGGGGTGCTTTCTTT
J: TRBJ1-1; size: NA; D: NA; V: TRBV2; CDR3: CASSWVGNTEAFF; DNA: TGTGCCAGCAGTTGGGTGGGGAACACTGAAGCTTTCTTT
J: TRBJ2-7; size: NA; D: TRBD1; V: TRBV6-1; CDR3: CASSERTGTYEQYF; DNA: TGTGCCAGCAGTGAAAGGACAGGGACCTACGAGCAGTACTTC
J: TRBJ2-5; size: NA; D: TRBD2; V: TRBV18; CDR3: CASSPRLAGKGETQYF; DNA: TGTGCCAGCTCACCACGACTAGCGGGGAAAGGAGAGACCCAGTACTTC
J: TRBJ1-4; size: NA; D: NA; V: TRBV2; CDR3: CASSGQTNTNEKLFF; DNA: TGTGCCAGCAGTGGACAGACGAATACTAATGAAAAACTGTTTTTT
J: TRBJ2-1; size: NA; D: TRBD2; V: TRBV5-1; CDR3: CASSSTRLAGGNEQFF; DNA: TGCGCCAGCAGCTCCACAAGACTAGCGGGAGGAAATGAGCAGTTCTTC
J: TRBJ2-3; size: NA; D: TRBD1; V: TRBV4-3; CDR3: CASSQETGQGTDTQYF; DNA: TGCGCCAGCAGCCAAGAGACAGGGCAGGGGACAGATACGCAGTATTTT
J: TRBJ2-2; size: NA; D: TRBD1; V: TRBV2; CDR3: CASREDRVGTGELFF; DNA: TGTGCCAGCAGAGAAGACAGGGTAGGAACCGGGGAGCTGTTTTTT
J: TRBJ2-2; size: NA; D: TRBD2; V: TRBV7-2; CDR3: CASSSGLAGTNTGELFF; DNA: TGTGCCAGCAGCTCGGGACTAGCGGGGACCAACACCGGGGAGCTGTTTTTT